This section outlines one T cell receptor beta chain sequence together with its context. The antigen is undetermined. This sample was taken from a study of PD-1 blockade in mismatch repair-deficient tumors. All patients were mismatch repair deficient, assessed by either PCR or immunohistochemistry. This CDR3 is 14 amino acids long. Germline V gives CDR1 MNHEY, CDR2 SMNVEV (reference sequence). V was pared by 4 bases and J by 1 base, with 8 bases between. Study-level findings and limits: Rapid post-treatment expansion, then contraction, generally preceding radiologic response, marked tumor-resident clones.

Using immunoSEQ multiplex PCR, the repertoire was profiled, and TCRdb retains in-frame clones only, with some absent. Seen here are roughly 120,000 clones, about 80% observed once, and the top ten hold about 4.5%. The input for sequencing was peripheral blood, taken roughly 13 months after starting pembrolizumab. The clonotype was recovered from an adult with mismatch repair-deficient cancer. This chain joins TRBV27 and TRBJ2-1, with TRBD1 as a possible D gene (5 bases). The chain's CDR3 is CASSYTGSYNEQFF. The CDR3, as DNA: TGTGCCAGCAGTTATACAGGATCCTACAATGAGCAGTTCTTC.